This passage covers 14 T cell receptor beta chains from one sample sequenced in a study of blood T cell repertoires in COVID-19. TCRdb's table, derived via immunoSEQ multiplex PCR, lists solely in-frame clones and lacks some. The sample lists 150,000 to 200,000 clones, roughly 88% occurring once. Sequenced material: peripheral blood. The receptor set was obtained from a man aged 60 to 69 with acute or convalescent COVID-19.

The count of this clone is one. The chain joins TRBV10-3 to TRBJ2-2, with 13 bases lining up with TRBD2. The CDR3 length is 18 residues. Germline V gene lookup returns CDR1 ENHRY and CDR2 SYGVKD. Trimming at V came to 8 bases and at J to 5 bases, leaving 14 bases not matched to a gene. The CDR3, as DNA: TGTGCCATCGGGTCCACCGGACTAGCGGGAGCTGGAACCGGGGAGCTGTTTTTT. Protein sequence: CAIGSTGLAGAGTGELFF.

V is TRBV5-1 and J is TRBJ2-5; weak D call: TRBD2 (5 bases). With 0 bases removed from V and 5 bases from J, the gap between germline ends came to 14 bases. Germline CDR1 and CDR2: SGHRS and YFSETQ. The CDR3 is 15 amino acids. The CDR3 DNA sequence: TGCGCCAGCAGCTTGGAGCCGGGGAGCGAGGAGACCCAGTACTTC. Translated: CASSLEPGSEETQYF.

The gene calls are TRBV28 and TRBJ1-5, with D tentatively TRBD1 (6 bases). This CDR3 spans 18 amino acids. Germline V gene data show CDR1 as MDHEN and CDR2 as SYDVKM. The V end was cut by 5 bases, the J end by 0 bases, with 20 bases between. CDR3 nucleotide sequence: TGTGCCAGCAGTCGTCTTCTGGACAGCATCAATAGCAATCAGCCCCAGCATTTT. Protein: CASSRLLDSINSNQPQHF. Together with reference TRBV28 and TRBJ1-5, the CDR3 gives the full variable domain: DVKVTQSSRYLVKRTGEKVFLECVQDMDHENMFWYRQDPGLGLRLIYFSYDVKMKEKGDIPEGYSVSREKKERFSLILESASTNQTSMYLCASSRLLDSINSNQPQHFGDGTRLSIL.

V and J are TRBV5-6 and TRBJ2-1; weak D call: TRBD2 (5 bases). V dropped 4 bases and J dropped 9 bases, with 23 bases sitting between them. Germline CDR1 SGHDT, CDR2 YYEEEE. The CDR3 is made up of 16 amino acids. CDR3 residues: CASSTLGRKRESEQFF. Here the CDR3 DNA reads TGTGCCAGCAGCACCCTAGGCAGGAAACGGGAAAGTGAGCAGTTCTTC.

The J gene is TRBJ2-1, the V gene TRBV4-3; 12 bases match TRBD2. Germline lookup yields CDR1 LGHNA and CDR2 YSLEER. This CDR3 region has 17 residues. V shed 5 bases, J shed 7 bases, and the junction held 12 bases outside the gene matches. The CDR3 here is CASSLLAGGPPRNEQFF. In nucleotides, the CDR3 is TGCGCCAGCAGCTTACTAGCGGGAGGTCCCCCTAGGAATGAGCAGTTCTTC.

The chain is built from TRBV28 and TRBJ1-3; D gene ambiguous. Trimming left V 6 bases short and J 0 bases short, with 9 bases between. CDR1 is MDHEN and CDR2 is SYDVKM in the germline V gene. This CDR3 region has 14 residues. The CDR3 reads CASRARGSGNTIYF. The CDR3 region has the DNA TGTGCCAGCAGGGCCCGGGGCTCTGGAAACACCATATATTTT.

The chain carries TRBV7-9 and TRBJ1-2; D possibly corresponds to TRBD1 (5 bases). Germline CDR1 is SEHNR and CDR2 is FQNEAQ (reference sequence). The CDR3 contains 14 residues. V was clipped by 7 bases and J by 1 base, with 13 bases between them. CDR3 protein: CASTSRGDNYGYTF. CDR3 bases: TGTGCCAGCACATCACGGGGGGATAACTATGGCTACACCTTC.

This clone has just a few counts. The V call is TRBV2, the J call TRBJ2-3, with 7 bases lining up with TRBD2. In germline, CDR1 is SNHLY, CDR2 FYNNEI. This CDR3 has 18 residues. The V segment lost 4 bases and the J segment 2 bases; nucleotides outside the gene matches: 15. CDR3 residues: CASSAYPSGARDTDTQYF. In DNA form, the CDR3 reads TGTGCCAGCAGTGCTTACCCTAGCGGAGCCAGGGACACAGATACGCAGTATTTT.

The chain joins TRBV4-3 to TRBJ2-7, with D maybe TRBD1 (7 bases). V dropped 6 bases and J dropped 5 bases, with 20 bases sitting between them. The CDR3 spans 15 residues. The germline CDR1 and CDR2 sequences are LGHNA and YSLEER. The CDR3 nucleotides are TGCGCCAGCAGTCTTGAGTCAGGGGGGATCCACGAGCAGTACTTC. As protein: CASSLESGGIHEQYF.

The genes are TRBV7-2 and TRBJ2-3, with a weak D call TRBD2 (6 bases). The CDR3 is made up of 13 amino acids. CDR1 SGHTA and CDR2 FQGNSA come from the germline V gene. V lost 4 bases to trimming and J lost 11 bases, with 16 bases between them. The CDR3 region has the DNA TGTGCCAGCAGCTCTAAGATCCCGGAGGGGCAGTATTTT. The encoded protein is CASSSKIPEGQYF.

The chain combines TRBV28 with TRBJ1-6; 10 bases map to TRBD1. In germline, CDR1 is MDHEN, CDR2 SYDVKM. V was pared by 5 bases and J by 10 bases, with 17 bases of the junction left unmatched. This CDR3 contains 18 residues. CDR3 region: CASSQPGTGANYRSPLHF. The CDR3 coding sequence is TGTGCCAGCAGTCAGCCCGGGACAGGGGCAAACTATCGGTCACCCCTCCACTTT. Looking up the rest from reference TRBV28 and TRBJ1-6 gives the full variable domain: DVKVTQSSRYLVKRTGEKVFLECVQDMDHENMFWYRQDPGLGLRLIYFSYDVKMKEKGDIPEGYSVSREKKERFSLILESASTNQTSMYLCASSQPGTGANYRSPLHFGNGTRLTVT.

This sequence joins TRBV27 and TRBJ2-7, with a tentative D call TRBD2 (5 bases). The CDR3 contains 14 residues. The ends were cut back, 4 bases at V and 5 bases at J, with 15 bases in the middle. Germline CDR1 MNHEY, CDR2 SMNVEV (reference sequence). CDR3 sequence reads: CASSSQTSRHEQYF. CDR3 nucleotide sequence: TGTGCCAGCAGTTCTCAAACTAGTAGACACGAGCAGTACTTC.

The chain combines TRBV10-3 with TRBJ2-4; D might be TRBD1 (7 bases). Trimming took off 3 bases at V and 4 bases at J, with 19 bases between the two ends. CDR1 and CDR2 (germline): ENHRY, SYGVKD. The CDR3 covers 17 residues. The CDR3 coding sequence is TGTGCCATCAGTGATTGCGTCCCGGGGGACAGTAAAAACATTCAGTACTTC. Translating it yields CAISDCVPGDSKNIQYF.

This chain uses TRBV3-1 (or the pseudogene TRBV3-2) with TRBJ1-1; possible D gene TRBD1, 5 bases. Trimming shortened V by 3 bases and J by 7 bases, and 9 bases separated the two germline ends. This CDR3 contains 12 residues. Germline V lookup: CDR1 LGHDT, CDR2 YNNKEL (reference sequence). CDR3 region: CASSHLTGEAFF. The CDR3 nucleotides are TGTGCCAGCAGCCACCTAACAGGTGAAGCTTTCTTT.